The entry that follows covers one T cell receptor (beta chain) sequence. As yet, its antigen is unknown. This sample was included in a study of CD8+ T cells in alopecia areata. As for the study in general: The protocol delivered tofacitinib for 6 to 18 months, then withdrew it for 6 months.

The authors extracted RNA and reverse transcribed it into cDNA as the sequencing template. The method was immunoSEQ multiplex PCR; TCRdb's version includes in-frame clones alone and lacks a portion of them. The sample consists of fewer than 150,000 clones, about 54% of them appearing once. Overall study results and limits: Lesional scalp exceeded normal scalp in clonality, especially in alopecia totalis/universalis. Because one nonresponder was included, the link of baseline CD8+ expansion to response is considered uncertain. While tofacitinib was given, many expanded lesional clones persisted in scalp and blood.

Regarding treatment: oral pan-JAK inhibitor, 5-10 mg twice daily. With 3 bases removed from V and 5 bases from J, the gap between germline ends came to 13 bases. The CDR3 runs 13 residues. CDR1 is GTSNPN and CDR2 is SVGIG in the germline V gene (reference sequence). The sequencing used CD8+ T cells sorted from blood, collected at week 4, from a patient treated with tofacitinib. The gene calls are TRBV30 and TRBJ1-1; D is possibly TRBD1 (6 bases). The receptor's source is a human donor with alopecia areata. This chain's CDR3 is CAWSGQLVTEAFF. CDR3 DNA sequence: TGTGCCTGGAGCGGACAGCTAGTAACTGAAGCTTTCTTT.